These 30 T cell receptor beta chains were all obtained from the same sample, sequenced in a study of T cell responses to AZD1222 COVID-19 vaccine. Libraries were prepared by immunoSEQ multiplex PCR; TCRdb keeps only in-frame clonotypes and omits some of them. The sample lists more than 100,000 clones, 85% to 90% occurring once. This material consisted of peripheral blood, taken on day 0 of AZD1222 vaccination. These receptors were taken from an adult in good health.

This clone occurred a few times. This chain uses TRBV18 with TRBJ2-5, with a possible D match to TRBD2 (5 bases). Germline lookup yields CDR1 KGHSH and CDR2 LQKENI. The CDR3 contains 14 residues. Trimming left V 5 bases short and J 1 base short, with 11 bases between. Here the CDR3 reads CASSVDSSQETQYF. CDR3 nucleotides: TGTGCCAGCTCAGTGGACTCCTCCCAAGAGACCCAGTACTTC.

The chain carries TRBV7-9 and TRBJ2-1, with a possible D match to TRBD2 (5 bases). The CDR3 consists of 16 residues. Germline-derived CDR1 and CDR2 are SEHNR and FQNEAQ (reference sequence). Trimming removed 5 bases from V and 1 base from J, with 15 bases in between. For the CDR3, the DNA is TGTGCCAGCAGCCCAAGGACTCTCCGATCCTACAATGAGCAGTTCTTC. Translated: CASSPRTLRSYNEQFF. Using reference TRBV7-9 and TRBJ2-1 for the parts outside the CDR3, the full variable domain is DTGVSQNPRHKITKRGQNVTFRCDPISEHNRLYWYRQTLGQGPEFLTYFQNEAQLEKSRLLSDRFSAERPKGSFSTLEIQRTEQGDSAMYLCASSPRTLRSYNEQFFGPGTRLTVL.

The V gene is TRBV7-2, the J gene TRBJ2-2; TRBD1 matches at 9 bases. V gave up 5 bases and J gave up 0 bases; unmatched junction bases: 1. Looked up from germline, CDR1 is SGHTA and CDR2 is FQGNSA. The CDR3 is 15 amino acids. CDR3 nucleotides: TGTGCCAGCAGCCGGGACAGGGCGAACACCGGGGAGCTGTTTTTT. This translates into CASSRDRANTGELFF. The whole variable domain, remainder taken from reference TRBV7-2 and TRBJ2-2, is GAGVSQSPSNKVTEKGKDVELRCDPISGHTALYWYRQSLGQGLEFLIYFQGNSAPDKSGLPSDRFSAERTGGSVSTLTIQRTQQEDSAVYLCASSRDRANTGELFFGEGSRLTVL.

CDR3 region: CASSIDQYSNQPQHF. In nucleotides, the CDR3 is TGTGCCAGTAGTATAGATCAGTATAGCAATCAGCCCCAGCATTTT. The rearrangement uses TRBV19 and TRBJ1-5; D is unresolved. The V gene lost 0 bases and the J gene lost 0 bases, with 6 bases spanning the gap. In germline, CDR1 is LNHDA, CDR2 SQIVND (reference sequence). The CDR3 consists of 15 residues.

This chain connects TRBV28 to TRBJ2-7, with a tentative D call TRBD1 (6 bases). Germline V gene lookup returns CDR1 MDHEN and CDR2 SYDVKM. V lost 2 bases to trimming and J lost 0 bases, with 11 bases between them. This CDR3 contains 15 residues. CDR3 bases: TGTGCCAGCAGTTTAGGAGGACAGTCCTCCTACGAGCAGTACTTC. Translated: CASSLGGQSSYEQYF.

This chain uses TRBV5-1 with TRBJ2-1; the D call may be TRBD1 or TRBD2 (5 bases each). The CDR3 contains 15 residues. The germline V and J ends were trimmed by 4 bases and 8 bases, with 19 bases remaining between them. The germline gives CDR1 SGHRS, CDR2 YFSETQ. The CDR3 loop is CASSIPGPRPYEQFF. DNA of the CDR3: TGCGCCAGCAGCATTCCGGGACCTAGACCCTATGAGCAGTTCTTC.

This clone has just a few counts. The chain has TRBV5-1 and TRBJ2-7; no clear D. The CDR3 sequence is 13 residues long. The V end was cut by 2 bases, the J end by 4 bases, with 10 bases between. Germline loops: CDR1 SGHRS, CDR2 YFSETQ. CDR3: CASSFGQWYEQYF. The CDR3 nucleotides read TGCGCCAGCAGCTTTGGGCAGTGGTACGAGCAGTACTTC.

This rearrangement joins TRBV5-1 to TRBJ2-1, with 15 bases fitting TRBD2. CDR3 length: 17 residues. Germline V gene data show CDR1 as SGHRS and CDR2 as YFSETQ. With V trimmed by 0 bases and J by 10 bases, 8 bases remained unmatched. The CDR3, as DNA: TGCGCCAGCAGCTTGGAGGGACTAGCGGGAGGAAACCAAGAGCAGTTCTTC. It translates to CASSLEGLAGGNQEQFF.

The chain couples TRBV2 to TRBJ1-5; 7 positions match TRBD1. The CDR3 is 13 residues long. The germline V gene has CDR1 SNHLY and CDR2 FYNNEI. The trim removed 7 bases at V and 6 bases at J, leaving 6 bases unmatched. CDR3 coding DNA: TGTGCCAGCAACCGGGGACAGTTTCAGCCCCAGCATTTT. It encodes CASNRGQFQPQHF.

This CDR3 is CASSQDSEARPLHF. The DNA for the CDR3 is TGCGCCAGCAGCCAAGATTCGGAGGCTCGACCCCTCCACTTT. The rearrangement joins TRBV4-1 to TRBJ1-6, with D hard to call. The CDR3 has 14 amino acids. Germline CDR1 reads MGHRA; CDR2 reads YSYEKL. Trimming pared 0 bases from V and 12 bases from J, leaving 12 bases between.

The chain employs TRBV4-3 and TRBJ2-1; TRBD1 aligns across 7 bases. V lost 1 base to trimming and J lost 5 bases; unmatched junction nucleotides: 14. CDR1 is LGHNA, CDR2 YSLEER, per germline. The CDR3 loop spans 18 amino acids. DNA for the CDR3: TGCGCCAGCAGCCAAGGTCAGCTCCGAGACAGGGAAAACAATGAGCAGTTCTTC. It translates to CASSQGQLRDRENNEQFF.

The CDR3 region has the DNA TGCGCCAGCAGCTTGGGTGGGGGTGAGACCCAGTACTTC. Translating it yields CASSLGGGETQYF. The V call is TRBV5-1, the J call TRBJ2-5; D may match TRBD1 or TRBD2 (5 bases each). The V and J ends lost 0 bases and 5 bases respectively, with 8 bases between them. Germline CDR1 SGHRS, CDR2 YFSETQ. The length of the CDR3 is 13 residues.

V is TRBV10-3 and J is TRBJ2-5; TRBD2 might be the D (5 bases). V was clipped by 4 bases and J by 5 bases, with 8 bases between them. The CDR3 totals 12 residues. Per germline, CDR1 ENHRY and CDR2 SYGVKD. The CDR3 DNA follows: TGTGCCATCAGTGGACGCGGGGAGACCCAGTACTTC. Its translation: CAISGRGETQYF.

V is TRBV11-2 and J is TRBJ2-6; D may be TRBD1 (5 bases). The V end lost 5 bases, the J end lost 3 bases, and 8 bases lay between the germline ends. The CDR3 loop spans 14 amino acids. Per the germline V gene, CDR1 is SGHAT and CDR2 is FQNNGV. CDR3 loop: CASSRQLGANVLTF. The CDR3 DNA is TGTGCCAGCAGCCGACAGCTTGGGGCCAACGTCCTGACTTTC.

The CDR3 region has the DNA TGTGCCAGCAGCCCCCAGGTGGGGGGTAGGGGGAAGACCCAGTACTTC. It codes for CASSPQVGGRGKTQYF. V gene TRBV7-2 combines with J gene TRBJ2-5; D tentatively fits TRBD1 or TRBD2 (6 bases each). CDR1 is SGHTA, CDR2 FQGNSA, per germline. CDR3 length: 16 residues. V lost 5 bases and J 6 bases, leaving 22 bases between the germline ends.

The CDR3 sequence is CASSMGPSYEQYF. The CDR3 nucleotides are TGTGCCAGTAGTATGGGTCCCTCCTACGAGCAGTACTTC. The rearrangement links TRBV19 to TRBJ2-7; no reliable D call. This CDR3 comprises 13 residues. Trimming shortened V by 3 bases and J by 0 bases, and 6 bases separated the two germline ends. From germline, CDR1 is LNHDA and CDR2 SQIVND (reference sequence).

The rearrangement joins TRBV7-8 to TRBJ1-1, with a weak D call TRBD1 (6 bases). The CDR3 totals 16 residues. Trimming left V 6 bases short and J 1 base short, with 18 bases between. Germline loops: CDR1 SGHVS, CDR2 FQNEAQ. CDR3 sequence: CASRAWGADGNTEAFF. The CDR3 coding sequence is TGTGCCAGCAGGGCCTGGGGGGCCGATGGGAACACTGAAGCTTTCTTT.

V gene TRBV15 combines with J gene TRBJ1-4, with 7 bases aligning to TRBD1. Germline values: CDR1 LNHNV, CDR2 YYDKDF (reference sequence). This CDR3 has 16 amino acids. Trimming cost V 6 bases and J 3 bases; bases outside gene matches: 10. The CDR3 sequence: CATRAPVGGSNEKLFF. For the CDR3, the DNA is TGTGCCACCAGAGCTCCCGTAGGGGGCTCTAATGAAAAACTGTTTTTT.

The rearrangement uses TRBV5-1 and TRBJ2-7, with 12 positions matching TRBD2. This CDR3 has 15 amino acids. CDR1 is SGHRS, CDR2 YFSETQ, per germline. Unmatched junction bases numbered 7, after V lost 4 bases and J lost 5 bases. The CDR3 loop is CASSPRGLAGHEQYF. CDR3 in DNA: TGCGCCAGCAGCCCACGGGGACTAGCGGGCCACGAGCAGTACTTC.

V gene TRBV7-8 combines with J gene TRBJ2-7, with TRBD1 matching over 7 bases. V was pared by 4 bases and J by 5 bases, with 2 bases of the junction left unmatched. CDR3 length: 12 amino acids. CDR1 and CDR2 from the germline V gene are SGHVS and FQNEAQ. The CDR3 bases are TGTGCCAGCAGCTCGACAGGGCACGAGCAGTACTTC. Its protein is CASSSTGHEQYF.

Written as DNA, the CDR3 is TGTGCAAGTCGCTCGCCGACAGTCTGGGGGCCCACTGAAGCTTTCTTT. Translating gives CASRSPTVWGPTEAFF. This chain joins TRBV12-2 and TRBJ1-1; the DNA was not compared with TRBD1, the D call given in the table. TRBV12-2 corresponds to a pseudogene. This CDR3 spans 16 amino acids.

The chain combines TRBV9 with TRBJ2-2; 9 bases agree with TRBD1. This CDR3 contains 18 residues. Germline V gene data show CDR1 as SGDLS and CDR2 as YYNGEE. After removal of 3 bases from V and 5 bases from J, the junction contained 14 bases not matched to a gene. CDR3 region: CASSALQGAGAPTGELFF. The CDR3 DNA reads as TGTGCCAGCAGCGCCTTACAGGGGGCAGGAGCCCCTACCGGGGAGCTGTTTTTT.

The chain couples TRBV5-6 to TRBJ1-1; D ambiguous. The CDR3 spans 15 residues. V shed 0 bases and J shed 4 bases, with 13 bases lying between them. Germline V lookup: CDR1 SGHDT, CDR2 YYEEEE. CDR3 DNA: TGTGCCAGCAGCTTGGCTCAGCAGGCGGGCACTGAAGCTTTCTTT. It codes for CASSLAQQAGTEAFF.

The V call is TRBV5-1, the J call TRBJ1-2; no clear D gene. Per the germline V gene, CDR1 is SGHRS and CDR2 is YFSETQ. This CDR3 has 13 amino acids. V lost 0 bases and J 7 bases, leaving 10 bases between the germline ends. In nucleotides, the CDR3 is TGCGCCAGCAGCTTGGTCTGGGAGGGTGGCTACACCTTC. It yields the protein CASSLVWEGGYTF.

The chain carries TRBV7-9 and TRBJ2-4, with a possible D match to TRBD1 (5 bases). V was cut by 4 bases and J by 4 bases, with 20 bases left in between. In germline, CDR1 is SEHNR, CDR2 FQNEAQ (reference sequence). The CDR3 loop spans 17 amino acids. This CDR3 is CASSSGRAGQEKNIQYF. The CDR3 DNA follows: TGTGCCAGCAGCTCTGGCAGGGCCGGGCAGGAGAAAAACATTCAGTACTTC.

This chain uses TRBV2 with TRBJ2-5; TRBD2 matches at 13 bases. Germline CDR1 reads SNHLY; CDR2 reads FYNNEI. V shed 3 bases and J 1 base; nucleotides not matched to a gene: 2. The length of the CDR3 is 16 residues. CDR3 residues: CASSEGLAGSQETQYF. CDR3 DNA: TGTGCCAGCAGTGAGGGACTAGCGGGGTCCCAAGAGACCCAGTACTTC. The full variable domain, with the rest looked up from reference TRBV2 and TRBJ2-5, is EPEVTQTPSHQVTQMGQEVILRCVPISNHLYFYWYRQILGQKVEFLVSFYNNEISEKSEIFDDQFSVERPDGSNFTLKIRSTKLEDSAMYFCASSEGLAGSQETQYFGPGTRLLVL.

The rearrangement joins TRBV20-1 to TRBJ1-2; a possible D gene is TRBD1 (6 bases). The V end lost 5 bases, the J end lost 7 bases, and 8 bases lay between the germline ends. CDR1 and CDR2 (germline): DFQATT, SNEGSKA (reference sequence). This CDR3 contains 10 residues. The CDR3 reads CSALQGGYTF. The DNA for the CDR3 is TGCAGTGCTTTACAGGGTGGCTACACCTTC.

This CDR3 reads CATSERDNSPLHF. Here the CDR3 DNA reads TGTGCCACCAGTGAGCGGGATAATTCACCCCTCCACTTT. The chain recombines TRBV24-1 with TRBJ1-6; no reliable D call. V was shortened by 4 bases and J by 5 bases, with 5 bases between the two germline ends. The germline gives CDR1 KGHDR, CDR2 SFDVKD. This CDR3 is 13 amino acids long.

The chain links TRBV11-2 to TRBJ1-1; tentative D call: TRBD1 (6 bases). Germline assignment: CDR1 SGHAT and CDR2 FQNNGV. V lost 4 bases, J lost 1 base, and 7 bases lay in between. The CDR3 totals 13 residues. CDR3 sequence (DNA): TGTGCCAGCAGCTCGACAGGGAACACTGAAGCTTTCTTT. This encodes CASSSTGNTEAFF. The variable domain in full, completed from reference TRBV11-2 and TRBJ1-1, reads EAGVAQSPRYKIIEKRQSVAFWCNPISGHATLYWYQQILGQGPKLLIQFQNNGVVDDSQLPKDRFSAERLKGVDSTLKIQPAKLEDSAVYLCASSSTGNTEAFFGQGTRLTVV.

The V call is TRBV11-2, the J call TRBJ2-5; perhaps TRBD1 as D (6 bases). V was shortened by 0 bases and J by 2 bases, with 7 bases between the two germline ends. This CDR3 region has 14 residues. Germline CDR1 reads SGHAT; CDR2 reads FQNNGV. This CDR3 is CASSLETGQETQYF. The CDR3 DNA reads as TGTGCCAGCAGCTTAGAAACAGGGCAAGAGACCCAGTACTTC.